Below are 5 T cell receptor beta chains sequenced from a single sample in a study of T cell changes during pregnancy in multiple sclerosis. Libraries were prepared by immunoSEQ multiplex PCR; TCRdb keeps only in-frame clonotypes and omits some of them. The sample lists several thousand clones, about four fifths occurring once. Sequenced here: CD8+ T cells from peripheral blood mononuclear cells, sampled in the second trimester of pregnancy. These receptors were obtained from a female donor in good health, enrolled as a control in a pregnancy study.

In its sample, this clone was seen a few times. The chain employs TRBV5-1 and TRBJ2-6; D is possibly TRBD1 (6 bases). Germline V gene lookup returns CDR1 SGHRS and CDR2 YFSETQ. CDR3 size: 18 residues. The V and J ends lost 0 bases and 0 bases respectively, with 13 bases between them. CDR3 sequence: CASSLVTGPSSGANVLTF. In nucleotides, the CDR3 is TGCGCCAGCAGCTTGGTAACAGGGCCCTCCTCTGGGGCCAACGTCCTGACTTTC.

The table lists this clone with a count of one. The chain links TRBV6-5 to TRBJ1-1; 8 nucleotides align to TRBD1. Germline CDR1 is MNHEY and CDR2 is SVGAGI. The length of the CDR3 is 15 residues. The V gene end was trimmed by 6 bases and the J gene end by 0 bases; junction bases not matched to a gene: 6. CDR3 residues: CASSLGQGLNTEAFF. CDR3 DNA sequence: TGTGCCAGCAGCCTCGGACAGGGACTGAACACTGAAGCTTTCTTT.

V and J are TRBV7-9 and TRBJ2-7, with TRBD1 matching 7 bases. This CDR3 contains 13 residues. CDR1 SEHNR and CDR2 FQNEAQ come from the germline V gene (reference sequence). J was trimmed by 8 bases and V by 2 bases; bases with no gene match: 6. The CDR3 spells CASSLNTGDQQYF. In DNA, the CDR3 is TGTGCCAGCAGCTTAAATACAGGGGACCAGCAGTACTTC.

This chain connects TRBV7-3 to TRBJ2-1; 14 bases map to TRBD2. With 5 bases clipped from V and 8 bases from J, the junction kept 11 bases outside the gene matches. The CDR3 extends over 17 amino acids. Germline lookup yields CDR1 SGHTA and CDR2 FQGTGA. For the CDR3, the DNA is TGTGCCAGCAGCCCCCTCGGACTAGCGGGAGGCGTCGATGAGCAGTTCTTC. This sequence encodes CASSPLGLAGGVDEQFF.

CDR3 sequence: CASFTVTGELFF. The CDR3 nucleotides are TGTGCCAGTTTCACAGTCACCGGGGAGCTGTTTTTT. The chain carries TRBV19 and TRBJ2-2; no clear D gene. Germline V gives CDR1 LNHDA, CDR2 SQIVND (reference sequence). The CDR3 sequence is 12 residues long. V gave up 8 bases and J gave up 4 bases, with 8 bases separating them.